This TCR beta chain was observed in a study of T cell responses to AZD1222 COVID-19 vaccine. This clone was observed a few times. This CDR3 spans 15 amino acids. Germline assignment: CDR1 MNHEY and CDR2 SMNVEV (reference sequence). The V segment lost 4 bases and the J segment 7 bases; nucleotides outside the gene matches: 9. Generated by immunoSEQ multiplex PCR, the TCRdb table keeps only in-frame clones and is missing some. The repertoire has roughly 180,000 clones, 90% of them found once; the top ten carry approximately 3%. The clonotype originates from an adult in good health. This chain uses TRBV27 with TRBJ1-4; 7 positions agree with TRBD1. The starting material was peripheral blood, obtained on day 0 of AZD1222 vaccination. The chain's CDR3 is CASSSTDRAGEKLFF. Here the CDR3 DNA reads TGTGCCAGCAGTTCGACCGACAGGGCAGGTGAAAAACTGTTTTTT.